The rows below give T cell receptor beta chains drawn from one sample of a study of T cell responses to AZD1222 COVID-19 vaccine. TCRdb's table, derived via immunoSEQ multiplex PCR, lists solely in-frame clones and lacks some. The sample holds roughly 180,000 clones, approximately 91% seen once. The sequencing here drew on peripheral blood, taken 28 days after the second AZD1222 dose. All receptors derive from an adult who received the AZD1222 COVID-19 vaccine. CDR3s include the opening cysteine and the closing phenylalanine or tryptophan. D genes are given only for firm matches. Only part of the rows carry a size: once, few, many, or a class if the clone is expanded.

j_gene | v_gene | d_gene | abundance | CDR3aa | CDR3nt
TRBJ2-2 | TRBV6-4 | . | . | CASSDLRGELFF | TGTGCCAGCAGTGACCTTCGCGGGGAGCTGTTTTTT
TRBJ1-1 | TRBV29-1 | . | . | CSGRYVRGDEAFF | TGCAGCGGAAGGTACGTCCGGGGAGATGAAGCTTTCTTT
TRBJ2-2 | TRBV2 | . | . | CASNWARGELFF | TGTGCCAGCAATTGGGCTCGGGGGGAGCTGTTTTTT
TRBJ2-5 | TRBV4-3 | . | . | CASSQGGLMGAKGETQYF | TGCGCCAGCAGCCAAGGGGGGCTAATGGGGGCAAAAGGAGAGACCCAGTACTTC
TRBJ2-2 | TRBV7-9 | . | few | CASGRAGELFF | TGTGCCAGCGGGAGAGCCGGGGAGCTGTTTTTT
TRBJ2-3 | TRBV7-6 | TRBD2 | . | CASSPLGAGGPRSTDTQYF | TGTGCCAGCAGCCCTTTAGGAGCGGGGGGGCCGCGAAGCACAGATACGCAGTATTTT
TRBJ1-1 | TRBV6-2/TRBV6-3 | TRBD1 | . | CASSDRGNTEAFF | TGTGCCAGCAGTGACAGGGGGAACACTGAAGCTTTCTTT
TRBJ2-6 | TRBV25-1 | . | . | CASRASGANVLTF | TGTGCCAGCAGGGCCTCTGGGGCCAACGTCCTGACTTTC
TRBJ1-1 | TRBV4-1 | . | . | CASQEGNTEAFF | TGCGCCAGCCAAGAGGGCAATACCGAAGCTTTCTTT
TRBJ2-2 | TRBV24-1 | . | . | CATSATNTGELFF | TGTGCCACCAGTGCGACCAACACCGGGGAGCTGTTTTTT
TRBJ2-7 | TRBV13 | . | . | CASSLDTYEQYF | TGTGCCAGCAGCTTAGATACCTACGAGCAGTACTTC
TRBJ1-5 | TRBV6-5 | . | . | CASSKGYSNQPQHF | TGTGCCAGCAGTAAGGGCTATAGCAATCAGCCCCAGCATTTT
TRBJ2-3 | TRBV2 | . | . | CASSVNTRTDTQYF | TGTGCCAGCAGTGTTAACACCCGCACAGATACGCAGTATTTT
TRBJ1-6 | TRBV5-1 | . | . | CASSPDLGTRSPLHF | TGCGCCAGCAGCCCGGATTTGGGAACAAGATCACCCCTCCACTTT
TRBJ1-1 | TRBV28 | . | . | CASSQVQFNTEAFF | TGTGCCAGCAGTCAGGTACAGTTCAACACTGAAGCTTTCTTT
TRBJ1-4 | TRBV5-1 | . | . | CASSRWTNEKLFF | TGCGCCAGCAGCCGTTGGACTAATGAAAAACTGTTTTTT
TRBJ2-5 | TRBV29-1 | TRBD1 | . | CSVLPGQEQETQYF | TGCAGCGTTCTTCCGGGACAGGAGCAAGAGACCCAGTACTTC
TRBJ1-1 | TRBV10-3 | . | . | CAISETDGNTEAFF | TGTGCCATCAGTGAGACGGACGGGAACACTGAAGCTTTCTTT
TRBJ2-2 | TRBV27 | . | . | CASAGLANTGELFF | TGTGCCAGCGCGGGGCTAGCGAACACCGGGGAGCTGTTTTTT